This entry describes one T cell receptor (beta chain). Its antigen target is currently unknown. Per-base quality was not reported, and no clone a single base away is much larger than it. In total, more than 500 healthy bone marrow donors made up the cohort. At the time of sampling, every cohort member was nominally healthy, though immune exposures that went unrecorded were likely present. The donor was CMV seropositive and was included in the group of around 300 seropositive cohort members. A peripheral blood sample was collected from each donor, and TCR beta sequencing was performed on peripheral blood mononuclear cells. The Qiagen DNeasy Blood Extraction Kit was used to extract genomic DNA from the blood cell samples. The sample is drawn from a study of cytomegalovirus exposure and HLA in healthy donors (dated by TCRdb to 2017 to 2019). About the full investigation: In an earlier analysis of about 560 of the donors, approximately 260 Gb of sequence data and 95 million to 130 million unique TCR beta sequences from roughly 200 million T cells were reported. The T cell repertoires of about 700 subjects were profiled by immunosequencing and related to cytomegalovirus serostatus. Every discovery cohort repertoire had been produced on one sequencing platform. Donor age, sex, ethnicity and CMV serostatus were compiled together with the repertoire data. The study was designed to test whether signatures of past pathogen exposure could be identified by cataloging public T cell receptors. About five DR-DQ haplotypes were treated as single units for association and clustering because of strong linkage in the cohort. The genetic ancestry cluster associated with self-reported Caucasian donors included 81% of the roughly 360 genotyped donors. A later genetic analysis took genome-wide SNP genotypes for 398 of the 666 donors and used that subset as a discovery cohort. Roughly 300 gigabases of sequencing data and 70 million to 95 million unique TCR sequences made up an early release that covered under 750 HLA-typed donors. Typing coverage varied by locus: roughly 620-640 donors for A, B, C, DRB1 and DQB1; roughly 510 for DQA1; over 600 for DPA1; around 450 for DPB1. Across around 400 genotyped donors of the cohort, an average of about 250,000 unique TCR beta nucleotide sequences per donor were sequenced, and roughly a sixth of those sequences were non-productive. Rather than drawing on any new phenotypic data, the later analysis identified candidate immune exposures from TCR beta sequences and the way those sequences occurred across donors. To decide whether each TCR beta V gene segment behaved as functional or pseudogenic, an earlier analysis of approximately 600 of the donors relied on high-throughput TCR beta sequencing. Both class I and class II loci were covered by HLA typing, at four-digit resolution. To predict cytomegalovirus infection status, the study combined high-throughput TCR immunosequencing, statistical association of individual TCRs with disease status, and machine learning. A later analysis re-analyzed previously published TCR beta repertoires from about 600 donors and added high-resolution HLA genotyping to study TCR occurrence patterns. In addition to the first cohort of 666 subjects, a separate validation cohort of around 110 different subjects was used.

The library came from the immunoSEQ multiplex PCR assay. A mixture of 60 forward primers for TCR Vbeta segments and 13 reverse primers for TCR Jbeta segments was used in the multiplex PCR. The CDR3 region of rearranged TCR beta genes was amplified from genomic DNA by a multiplex PCR assay. On the Illumina HiSeq System, the amplified TCR beta libraries were sequenced as 87-base-pair reads. As for the authors' bioinformatics: A later analysis counted 65 million to 90 million unique TCR beta chains across the 700 or so repertoires, and 10 million to 12 million of these chains were shared by at least two donors. Raw reads were error-corrected and collapsed into unique sequences with a nearest-neighbor algorithm that merged closely related sequences to remove PCR and sequencing errors. CDR3 sequences were aligned to IMGT reference sequences to assign V, D and J gene segments. Each retained sequence needed at least a six-nucleotide match to both a V gene segment and a J gene segment. Rearrangements were classified as productive when the CDR3 lacked stop codons and remained in frame with V and J, and all other rearrangements were classified as non-productive. Following IMGT convention, CDR3 was defined as the stretch from the second conserved V-encoded cysteine up to the conserved J-encoded phenylalanine. Sequences without an unambiguous match to a single V gene segment were excluded from the earlier analysis of 450 to 750 of the donors. In an earlier analysis of roughly 600 of the donors, a V segment was called functional when productive rearrangements were above 56.7%, and segregating when the standard deviation between donors exceeded 5%. To diagnose cytomegalovirus status from the catalog of TCR beta chain sequences, a statistical classification framework was built. V and J gene assignment, in a later analysis, came from comparing TCR nucleotide sequences with IMGT/GENE-DB human TR gene sequences. A later analysis assigned CDR3 sequences and most-parsimonious VDJ recombination scenarios with the TCRdist pipeline. In a later analysis, each TCR beta chain was defined by its CDR3 amino acid sequence together with its V-gene family, and reads lacking a unique V-gene family were excluded. To address suspected cross-contamination and a sequencing artifact, a later analysis removed 592 highly shared, low-generation-probability nucleotide sequences. For each public chain, a later analysis derived a clonal expansion index from normalized ranks of inferred template counts within each repertoire. In a later analysis, generation probabilities were computed using a VDJ recombination model fitted to out-of-frame rearrangements, and the results were checked against IGoR. A later analysis scored TCR-TCR, TCR-HLA and TCR-CMV co-occurrence with hypergeometric tests, applying a repertoire-size bias correction to TCR pairs. In a later analysis, false discovery rates were estimated by permuting HLA or CMV assignments 20 times. In a later analysis, co-occurring TCRs were grouped using DBSCAN, with TCRdist sequence similarity added in when clustering inside HLA-allele-positive subsets. Repertoires with fewer than 30,000 or more than 120,000 public chains, plus five repertoires with anomalous nucleotide sharing, were excluded from co-occurrence clustering. As stored in TCRdb, this immuneACCESS dataset retains in-frame rearrangements with V and J assigned. A fraction of the clones does not appear; measured against another copy, unresolved V genes explain less than half of the discrepancy, and the remainder lacks a known reason. V and J calls plus clone size are reproduced from that table; the DNA served to infer D and trimming. In this sample the table shows 90,000 to 120,000 clones, more than 65% of which occur a single time. 4% of the sample lies in the top ten.

On the study overall, not on this receptor specifically: In a later analysis, the rate of TCR association differed among HLA loci, with DRB1 alleles having the most associated TCRs and HLA-C alleles having the fewest. The only immune exposure information available for the cohort was CMV serostatus. About 17 rarely observed V segments, including chromosome 9 orphons, were excluded from the earlier analysis of several hundred of the donors because counts were too low. Only TCR beta chains were sequenced in this cohort, and the absence of alpha or paired-chain data limited detectable features. Presence/absence analyses assumed roughly uniform sequencing depth across donors, an assumption that may not hold. In both the original and validation cohorts, the classifier was reported to diagnose cytomegalovirus status with high specificity and sensitivity. When HLA alleles, especially DR and DQ, strongly co-occurred, attributing TCR associations to individual alleles was difficult. Most TCR sequences were seen in very few donors, while some public TCRs were found in many individuals. Linkage disequilibrium might explain the correlated functional status among segregating V segments, but an unknown experimental factor could not be excluded. Compared with equally common non-associated chains, HLA-associated TCR beta chains in a later analysis were more clonally expanded and had lower generation probabilities. In a later analysis, most CMV-associated TCR beta chains were found to appear HLA-restricted, with HLA associations seemingly driven largely by CMV exposure. Because some donors lacked HLA typing at each locus, the association tests relied only on the typed subset. Some IMGT-functional V segments, including TRBV6-2 and TRBV6-3, could not be distinguished by the 87-base-pair reads and were therefore excluded. In a later genetic analysis, fewer N-insertions in productive TCRs were reported among donors in an Asian-associated ancestry cluster than the 666-donor mean. A later analysis reported that several top co-occurrence clusters appeared linked to parvovirus B19, influenza, CMV and Epstein-Barr virus. Broadly in line with IMGT annotations, most TCR beta V segments showed up in productive rearrangements about 87% or about 30% of the time in an earlier analysis of around 550 of the donors. A further reported finding was that TCR beta sequences accurately predicted the HLA-A and HLA-B alleles for most subjects in the first cohort. In vitro tests confirmed that a few of the cytomegalovirus-associated TCR beta chains recognize cytomegalovirus antigens. In a later analysis, 16,951 TCR beta sequences were associated with specific HLA alleles at a false discovery rate of 0.05. A group of highly shared sequence variants was considered likely to be a technical artifact of the sequencing pipeline. According to the authors, the approach could potentially be generalized to other disease states and immunological phenotypes. In a later genetic analysis, a missense DCLRE1C variant was associated with V-gene and J-gene trimming of TCR beta chains, and the association was replicated in an independent cohort. In the study, 150 to 200 TCR beta chains were listed as associated with cytomegalovirus.

V is cut back by 4 bases and J by 14 bases, with 10 bases in the junction unmatched. From the cysteine up to the phenylalanine, the CDR3 has a length of 13 residues. Only the CDR3 region is kept as DNA, spanning 39 bases read in frame from base 1. From a lookup of the germline V gene, CDR1 and CDR2 are SGHTA and FQGTGA. The sequencing sample was made of PBMCs. The chain employs TRBV7-3 and TRBJ2-1, with 8 junctional bases fitting TRBD2. This sequence originates from a woman aged 50 to 60 in good health and CMV-seropositive. The nucleotide sequence is given as TGTGCCAGCAGCTCCCGGGGGGGACAATTGGAGTTCTTC. This gives the protein CASSSRGGQLEFF.